This T cell receptor (beta chain) was captured by sequencing in a study of beta chain features in type 1 diabetes. Whole-study results and caveats: All four CD4+ subsets from Type 1 diabetes patients carried moderately but significantly shorter TCRB CDR3s. The study found fewer insertions and more deletions at VDJ junctions in type 1 diabetes patients.

To note about this clone: Its target is not known.

The authors reverse transcribed all of the isolated RNA, so sequencing captured expressed TCRB transcripts. Only in-frame clones appear in the TCRdb table, and some are missing; sequencing was by immunoSEQ multiplex PCR. The sample has about 240,000 clones, 11% to 15% seen once. CD4+ naive, central memory, regulatory and stem cell-like memory subsets were isolated by sorting on CD45RO/CCR7/CD25/CD127/CD95/CD27. This CDR3 spans 15 amino acids. Germline V CDR1 and CDR2: SQVTM, ANQGSEA. Trimming shortened V by 4 bases and J by 1 base, and 16 bases separated the two germline ends. This TCR came from a man aged 25 to 40 with type 1 diabetes. Sequencing input: naive CD4+ T cells from blood. The chain carries TRBV29-1 and TRBJ1-1; no definite D call. CDR3 sequence: CSVAFRPGTNTEAFF. CDR3 in DNA: TGCAGCGTTGCTTTCCGCCCTGGCACGAACACTGAAGCTTTCTTT.